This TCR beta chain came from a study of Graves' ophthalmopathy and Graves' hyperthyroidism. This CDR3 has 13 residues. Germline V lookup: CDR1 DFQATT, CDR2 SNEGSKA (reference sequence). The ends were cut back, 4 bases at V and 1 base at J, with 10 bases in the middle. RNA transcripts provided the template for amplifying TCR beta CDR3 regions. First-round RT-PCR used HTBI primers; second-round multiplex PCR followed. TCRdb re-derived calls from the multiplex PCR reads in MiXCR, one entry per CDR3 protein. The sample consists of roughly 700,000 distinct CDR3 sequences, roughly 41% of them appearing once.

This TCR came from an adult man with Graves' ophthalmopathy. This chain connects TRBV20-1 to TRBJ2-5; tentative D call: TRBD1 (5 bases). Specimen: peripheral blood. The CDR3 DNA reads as TGCAGTGCTACTGACAGCCCCCAAGAGACCCAGTACTTC. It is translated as CSATDSPQETQYF.